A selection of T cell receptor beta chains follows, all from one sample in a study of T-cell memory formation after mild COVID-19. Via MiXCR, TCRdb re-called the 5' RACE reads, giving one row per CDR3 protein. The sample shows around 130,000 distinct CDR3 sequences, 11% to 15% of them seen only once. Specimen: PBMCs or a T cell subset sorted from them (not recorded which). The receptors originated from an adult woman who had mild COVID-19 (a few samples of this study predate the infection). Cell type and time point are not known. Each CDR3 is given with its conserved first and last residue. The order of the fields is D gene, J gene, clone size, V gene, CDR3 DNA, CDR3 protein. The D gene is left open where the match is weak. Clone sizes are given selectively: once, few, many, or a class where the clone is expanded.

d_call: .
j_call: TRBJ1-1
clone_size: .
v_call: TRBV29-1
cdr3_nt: TGCAGCGTTGAGCGGTTGAATATGGGACTGGAAGCTTTCTTT
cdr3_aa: CSVERLNMGLEAFF

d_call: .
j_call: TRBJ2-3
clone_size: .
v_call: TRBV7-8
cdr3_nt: TGTGCCAGCAGCTCCAAACATCGGGGGACTGGCACAGATACGCAGTATTTT
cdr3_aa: CASSSKHRGTGTDTQYF

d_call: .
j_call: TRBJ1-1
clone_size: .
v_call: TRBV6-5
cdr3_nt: TGTGCCAGCAGTCCCCACTGGGAGAGGAACACTGAAGCTTTCTTT
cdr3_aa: CASSPHWERNTEAFF

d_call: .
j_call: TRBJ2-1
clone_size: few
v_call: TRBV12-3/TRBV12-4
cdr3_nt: TGTGCCAGCAGTTCCCCCTGGACAGACTCCTACAATGAGCAGTTCTTC
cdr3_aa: CASSSPWTDSYNEQFF

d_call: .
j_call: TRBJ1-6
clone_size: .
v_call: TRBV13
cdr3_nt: TGTGCCAGCAGAGGGACAAACGCGTGGGGCACAAATTCACCCCTCCACTTT
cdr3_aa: CASRGTNAWGTNSPLHF

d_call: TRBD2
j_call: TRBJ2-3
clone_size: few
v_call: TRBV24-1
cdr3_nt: TGTGCCACCAGTGATCGCCGACTAGCGGGGCGACAAGATACGCAGTATTTT
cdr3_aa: CATSDRRLAGRQDTQYF

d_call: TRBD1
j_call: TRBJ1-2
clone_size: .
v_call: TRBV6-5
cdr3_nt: TGTGCCAGCAGTTTTGACAGGGGGCTCGATGGCTACACCTTC
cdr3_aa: CASSFDRGLDGYTF

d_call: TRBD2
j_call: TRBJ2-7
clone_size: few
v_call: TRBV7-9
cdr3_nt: TGTGCCAGCAGCTTAGGGAGGACTAGCGGAGATTACGAGCAGTACTTC
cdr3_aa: CASSLGRTSGDYEQYF

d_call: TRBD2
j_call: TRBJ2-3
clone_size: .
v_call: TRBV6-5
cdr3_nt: TGTGCCAGCAGTGTAACGGGACTAGCGGGACTGGTCACAGATACGCAGTATTTT
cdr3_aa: CASSVTGLAGLVTDTQYF

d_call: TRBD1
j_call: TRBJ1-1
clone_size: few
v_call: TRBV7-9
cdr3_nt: TGTGCCAGCAGCCTTAGGCAAAGCGGGACAGGGTCCACTGAAGCTTTCTTT
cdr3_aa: CASSLRQSGTGSTEAFF

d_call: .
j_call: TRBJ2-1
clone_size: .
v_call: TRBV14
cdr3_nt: TGTGCCAGCAGCCAACTCCTCAAGAGCTCCTACAATGAGCAGTTCTTC
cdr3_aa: CASSQLLKSSYNEQFF

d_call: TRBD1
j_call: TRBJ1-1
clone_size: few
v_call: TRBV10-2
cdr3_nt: TGCGCCAGCACAGGACAGGGTAGCACTGAAGCTTTCTTT
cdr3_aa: CASTGQGSTEAFF

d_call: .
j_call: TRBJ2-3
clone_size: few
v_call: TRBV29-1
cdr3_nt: TGCAGCGTTGATCCACCTAACACAGATACGCAGTATTTT
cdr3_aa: CSVDPPNTDTQYF

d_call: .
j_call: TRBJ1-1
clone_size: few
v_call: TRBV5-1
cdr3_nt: TGCGCCAGCAGCTCCGGGCAGGGTAACACTGAAGCTTTCTTT
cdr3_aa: CASSSGQGNTEAFF

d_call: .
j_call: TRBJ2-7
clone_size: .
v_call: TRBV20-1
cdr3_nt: TGCAGTGCTAGAGGGAGTGGATCCTACGAGCAGTACTTC
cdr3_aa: CSARGSGSYEQYF

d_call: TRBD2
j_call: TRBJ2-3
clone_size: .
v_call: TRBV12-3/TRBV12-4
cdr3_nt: TGTGCCAGCACCCAAGGGACTACTGGGCGGTATTTT
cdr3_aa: CASTQGTTGRYF

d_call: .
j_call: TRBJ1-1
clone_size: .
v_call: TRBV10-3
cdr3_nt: TGTGCCATCAGTGAGTCTATGACTGAAGCTTTCTTT
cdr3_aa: CAISESMTEAFF

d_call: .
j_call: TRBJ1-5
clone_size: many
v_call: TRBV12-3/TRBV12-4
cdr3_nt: TGTGCCAGCAGTTTTGGCGACGGCAATCAGCCCCAGCATTTT
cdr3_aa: CASSFGDGNQPQHF

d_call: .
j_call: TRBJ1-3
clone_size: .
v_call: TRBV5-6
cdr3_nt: TGTGCCAGCAGCTTGGGTCCAGGTTTACTCTCTGGAAACACCATATATTTT
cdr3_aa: CASSLGPGLLSGNTIYF

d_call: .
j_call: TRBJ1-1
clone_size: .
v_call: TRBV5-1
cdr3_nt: TGCGCCAGCAGCTTAGCTTATGTAAGTTCGAACACTGAAGCTTTCTTT
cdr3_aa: CASSLAYVSSNTEAFF

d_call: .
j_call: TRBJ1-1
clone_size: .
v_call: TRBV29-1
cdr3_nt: TGCAGCGTTGAAGATCTGAGCGCAGAAGCTTTCTTT
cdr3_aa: CSVEDLSAEAFF

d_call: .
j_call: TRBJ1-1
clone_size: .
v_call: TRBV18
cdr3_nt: TGTGCCAGCTCACCCGGCGGCGGTGGCACTGAAGCTTTCTTT
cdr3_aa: CASSPGGGGTEAFF

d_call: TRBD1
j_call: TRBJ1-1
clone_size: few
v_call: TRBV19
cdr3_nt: TGTGCCAGTAGTCTACAGGGGCCGGGTGAAGCTTTCTTT
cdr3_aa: CASSLQGPGEAFF

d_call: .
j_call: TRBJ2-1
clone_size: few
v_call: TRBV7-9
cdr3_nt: TGTGCCAGCAGTACCCCGGCTAGCCGGTACAATGAGCAGTTCTTC
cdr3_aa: CASSTPASRYNEQFF

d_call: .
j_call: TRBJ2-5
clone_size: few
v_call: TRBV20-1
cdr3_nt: TGCAGTGCCTCAGGGGTTGCGGGCCAAGAGACCCAGTACTTC
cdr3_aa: CSASGVAGQETQYF

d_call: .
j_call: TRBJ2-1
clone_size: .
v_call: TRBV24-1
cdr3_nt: TGTGCCACCAGTGACCCACACGGAGAGGACAATGAGCAGTTCTTC
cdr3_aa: CATSDPHGEDNEQFF

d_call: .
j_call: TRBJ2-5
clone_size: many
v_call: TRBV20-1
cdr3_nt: TGCAGTGCTAGAGGGGTGGGTGCGGTGTACCAAGAGACCCAGTACTTC
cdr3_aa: CSARGVGAVYQETQYF

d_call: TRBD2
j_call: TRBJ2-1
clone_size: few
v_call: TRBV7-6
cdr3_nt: TGTGCCAGCAGCCCGTTAGCGGGAGGGCCCTACAATGAGCAGTTCTTC
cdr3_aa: CASSPLAGGPYNEQFF

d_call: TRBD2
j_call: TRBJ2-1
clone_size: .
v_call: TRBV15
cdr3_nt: TGTGCCACCACTAGCGGGGCCCACAATGAGCAGTTCTTC
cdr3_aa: CATTSGAHNEQFF

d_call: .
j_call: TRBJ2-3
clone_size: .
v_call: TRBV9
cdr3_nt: TGTGCCAGCAGCCCCAGTCCCATACCCCTCGGTGCGCCCACAGATACGCAGTATTTT
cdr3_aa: CASSPSPIPLGAPTDTQYF

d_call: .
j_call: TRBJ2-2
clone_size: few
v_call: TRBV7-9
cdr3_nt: TGTGCCAGCAGCTTCGGGGAGCTGTTTTTT
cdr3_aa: CASSFGELFF

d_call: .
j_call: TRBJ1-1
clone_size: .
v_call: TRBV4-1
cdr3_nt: TGCGCCAGCAGCCAAGATGCCGGGACACCCACTGAAGCTTTCTTT
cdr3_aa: CASSQDAGTPTEAFF

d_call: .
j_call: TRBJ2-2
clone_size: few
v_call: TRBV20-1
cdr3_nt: TGCAGTGCTAGAGATCAATCTCGGCAGGGGTTAACCGGGGAGCTGTTTTTT
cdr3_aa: CSARDQSRQGLTGELFF

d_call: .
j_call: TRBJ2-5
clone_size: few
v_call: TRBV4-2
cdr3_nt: TGTGCCAGCAGAGAACAGGGGAGGGAGACCCAGTACTTC
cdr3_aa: CASREQGRETQYF

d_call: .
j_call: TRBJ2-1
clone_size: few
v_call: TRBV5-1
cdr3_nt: TGCGCCAGCAACCCAGGCGACAATGAGCAGTTCTTC
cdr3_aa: CASNPGDNEQFF

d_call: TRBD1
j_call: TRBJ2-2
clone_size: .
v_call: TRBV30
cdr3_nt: TGTGCCTGGGAAGGACAGGAGAACACCGGGGAGCTGTTTTTT
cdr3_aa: CAWEGQENTGELFF

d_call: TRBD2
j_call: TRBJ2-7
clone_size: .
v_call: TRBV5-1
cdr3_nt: TGCGCCAGCAGTCAACTTCCCGGGACTAGCCTCACCTACGAGCAGTACTTC
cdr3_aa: CASSQLPGTSLTYEQYF

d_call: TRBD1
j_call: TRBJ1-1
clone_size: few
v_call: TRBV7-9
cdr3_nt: TGTGCCAGCAGCGCAACCAGGACAGGGACCTCTGCTTTCTTT
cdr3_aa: CASSATRTGTSAFF

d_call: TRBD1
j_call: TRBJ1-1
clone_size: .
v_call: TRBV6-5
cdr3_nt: TGTGCCAGCAGTGGACAGGGTAACACTGAAGCTTTCTTT
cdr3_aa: CASSGQGNTEAFF

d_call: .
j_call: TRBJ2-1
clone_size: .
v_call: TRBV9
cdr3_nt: TGTGCCAGCAGCGTAGGGGGGTTAACAGACAATGAGCAGTTCTTC
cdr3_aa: CASSVGGLTDNEQFF

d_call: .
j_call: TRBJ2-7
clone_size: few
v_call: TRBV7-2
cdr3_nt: TGTGCCAGCAGCCCTCCGGGCCACGGCTCCGAGCAGTACTTC
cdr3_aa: CASSPPGHGSEQYF

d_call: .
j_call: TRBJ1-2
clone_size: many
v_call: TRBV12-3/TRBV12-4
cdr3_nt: TGTGCCAGCAGTTTTGCAGGGACGGGGGGCTACACCTTC
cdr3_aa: CASSFAGTGGYTF

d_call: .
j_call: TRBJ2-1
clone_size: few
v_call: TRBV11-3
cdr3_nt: TGTGCCAGCAGTGAGAGGGACATTAGTTACAATGAGCAGTTCTTC
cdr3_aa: CASSERDISYNEQFF

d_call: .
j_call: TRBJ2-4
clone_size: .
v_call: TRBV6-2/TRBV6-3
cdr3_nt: TGTGCCAGCAGTTACTCGACTGGGGCGCCCAAAAACATTCAGTACTTC
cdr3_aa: CASSYSTGAPKNIQYF

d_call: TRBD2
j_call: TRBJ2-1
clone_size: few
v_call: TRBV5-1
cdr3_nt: TGCGCCAGCAGCTGGCGGAGCGGGGGGGCCAAGAATGAGCAGTTCTTC
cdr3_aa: CASSWRSGGAKNEQFF

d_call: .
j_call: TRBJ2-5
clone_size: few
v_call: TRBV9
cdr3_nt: TGTGCCAGCAGCGTAGGCGCCTCTGAGCGGGAGACCCAGTACTTC
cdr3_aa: CASSVGASERETQYF

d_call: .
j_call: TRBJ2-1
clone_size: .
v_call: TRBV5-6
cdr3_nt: TGTGCCAGCAGCTCCGGGGCGGGCGAGCAGTTCTTC
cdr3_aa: CASSSGAGEQFF

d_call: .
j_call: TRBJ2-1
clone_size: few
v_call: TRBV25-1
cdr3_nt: TGTGCCAGCAGTGACTCGGACGGACCCACATACAATGAGCAGTTCTTC
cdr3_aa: CASSDSDGPTYNEQFF

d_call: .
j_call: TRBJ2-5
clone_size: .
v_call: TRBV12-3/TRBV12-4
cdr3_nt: TGTGCCAGCAGTAATACAGAGACCCAGTACTTC
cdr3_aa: CASSNTETQYF

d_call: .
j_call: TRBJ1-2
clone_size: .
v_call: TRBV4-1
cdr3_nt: TGCGCCAGCCGCAGTATCGTCAGTGGCGGCTACACCTTC
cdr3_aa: CASRSIVSGGYTF

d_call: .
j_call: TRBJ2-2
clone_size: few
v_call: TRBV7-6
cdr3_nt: TGTGCCAGCAGCTTAGAGTCGAACACCGGGGAGCTGTTTTTT
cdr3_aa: CASSLESNTGELFF

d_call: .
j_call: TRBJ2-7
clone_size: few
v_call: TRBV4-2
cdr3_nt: TGTGCCAGCAGCCAAGAGGGCCCCTCGACCTACGAGCAGTACTTC
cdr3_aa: CASSQEGPSTYEQYF

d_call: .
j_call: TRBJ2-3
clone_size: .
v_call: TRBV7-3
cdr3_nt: TGTGCCAGCAGCTCGACCTTCCGGGGCGCCGGCACAGATACGCAGTATTTT
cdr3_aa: CASSSTFRGAGTDTQYF

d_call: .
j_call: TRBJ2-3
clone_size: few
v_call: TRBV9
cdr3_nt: TGTGCCAGCAGCGTCCGGGACCCGGACACAGATACGCAGTATTTT
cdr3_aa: CASSVRDPDTDTQYF

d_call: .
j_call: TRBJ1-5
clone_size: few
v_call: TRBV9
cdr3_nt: TGTGCCAGCAGCGTGGGCCACCAAGGCAATCAGCCCCAGCATTTT
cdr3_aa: CASSVGHQGNQPQHF